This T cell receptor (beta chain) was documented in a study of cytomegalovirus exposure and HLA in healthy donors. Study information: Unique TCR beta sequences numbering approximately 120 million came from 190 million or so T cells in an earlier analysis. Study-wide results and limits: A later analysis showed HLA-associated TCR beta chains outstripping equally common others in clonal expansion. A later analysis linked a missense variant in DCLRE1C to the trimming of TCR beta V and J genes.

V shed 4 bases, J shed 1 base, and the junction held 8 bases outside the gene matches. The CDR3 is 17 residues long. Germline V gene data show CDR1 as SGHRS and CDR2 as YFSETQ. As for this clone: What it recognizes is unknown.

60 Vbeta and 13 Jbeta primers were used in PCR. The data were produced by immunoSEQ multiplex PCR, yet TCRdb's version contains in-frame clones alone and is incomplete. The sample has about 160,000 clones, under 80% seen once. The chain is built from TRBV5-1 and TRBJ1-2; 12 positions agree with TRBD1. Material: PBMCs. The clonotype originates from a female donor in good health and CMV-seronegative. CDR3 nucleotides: TGCGCCAGCAGCCCTGGGGACAGGGGGCGGGATAACTATGGCTACACCTTC. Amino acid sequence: CASSPGDRGRDNYGYTF.